This is a list of T cell receptor beta chains from one sample in a study of cytomegalovirus exposure and HLA in healthy donors. The repertoire was sequenced with immunoSEQ multiplex PCR; TCRdb's copy has only in-frame clones and lacks some. The sample yields under 200,000 clones, 79% seen once. The sequenced material came from PBMCs. The receptors come from a woman aged 40 to 50 in good health and CMV-seronegative. Both conserved end residues are part of each CDR3. The order of the fields is D gene, J gene, V gene, clone size, CDR3 DNA, CDR3 protein. D genes are given only for firm matches. The size of a clone is reported for some rows only, either as once, few or many, or as a class for expanded clones.

d_call: NA
j_call: TRBJ1-1
v_call: TRBV28
clone_size: few
cdr3_nt: TGTGCCAGCAGTTTAACACAGAACACTGAAGCTTTCTTT
cdr3_aa: CASSLTQNTEAFF

d_call: NA
j_call: TRBJ2-7
v_call: TRBV19
clone_size: NA
cdr3_nt: TGTGCCACGGGGGGCCAAACCTCCACCGAGCAGTACTTC
cdr3_aa: CATGGQTSTEQYF

d_call: TRBD1
j_call: TRBJ1-1
v_call: TRBV7-9
clone_size: NA
cdr3_nt: TGTTCCAGCAGCCTGACAGGGGCTGAAGCTTTCTTT
cdr3_aa: CSSSLTGAEAFF

d_call: NA
j_call: TRBJ2-7
v_call: TRBV5-8
clone_size: NA
cdr3_nt: TGTGCCAGCAGCTTGGTTGACAGAACCTACGAGCAGTACTTC
cdr3_aa: CASSLVDRTYEQYF

d_call: TRBD1
j_call: TRBJ1-5
v_call: TRBV7-8
clone_size: NA
cdr3_nt: TGTGCCAGCAGCCGGGAGGACAGGGCTAGCAATCAGCCCCAGCATTTT
cdr3_aa: CASSREDRASNQPQHF

d_call: TRBD1
j_call: TRBJ1-1
v_call: TRBV12-5
clone_size: NA
cdr3_nt: TGTGCTAGTGGCTCAGGGGGCCAGAACACTGAAGCTTTCTTT
cdr3_aa: CASGSGGQNTEAFF

d_call: TRBD1
j_call: TRBJ2-7
v_call: TRBV5-6
clone_size: NA
cdr3_nt: TGTGCCAGCAGCTGGAGGACAGGGGGGTCCTACGAGCAGTACTTC
cdr3_aa: CASSWRTGGSYEQYF

d_call: NA
j_call: TRBJ2-7
v_call: TRBV2
clone_size: NA
cdr3_nt: TGTGCCAGCGGGGGGAGCCACTACGAGCAGTACTTC
cdr3_aa: CASGGSHYEQYF

d_call: NA
j_call: TRBJ2-2
v_call: TRBV7-9
clone_size: NA
cdr3_nt: TGTGCCAGCAGCTCGCAGGGGTACGGGGAGCTGTTTTTT
cdr3_aa: CASSSQGYGELFF

d_call: TRBD1
j_call: TRBJ2-1
v_call: TRBV15
clone_size: NA
cdr3_nt: TGTGCCACCAGCAGAGATCGGACAGGGAGGAGTAAAAATGAGCAGTTCTTC
cdr3_aa: CATSRDRTGRSKNEQFF

d_call: TRBD1
j_call: TRBJ1-2
v_call: TRBV14
clone_size: NA
cdr3_nt: TGTGCCAGCAGCGCCCGGGACAGGATGTATAATGGCTACACCTTC
cdr3_aa: CASSARDRMYNGYTF

d_call: TRBD1
j_call: TRBJ1-1
v_call: TRBV2
clone_size: NA
cdr3_nt: TGTGCCAGCAGGCGGGACAGCTTGAACACTGAAGCTTTCTTT
cdr3_aa: CASRRDSLNTEAFF

d_call: NA
j_call: TRBJ1-1
v_call: TRBV19
clone_size: NA
cdr3_nt: TGTGCCAGTAGCGCCTCGGGGGACACTGAAGCTTTCTTT
cdr3_aa: CASSASGDTEAFF

d_call: NA
j_call: TRBJ2-7
v_call: TRBV5-4
clone_size: NA
cdr3_nt: TGTGCCAGCAGCCCCACCCCAGCGGGCAACTCCTACGAGCAGTACTTC
cdr3_aa: CASSPTPAGNSYEQYF

d_call: NA
j_call: TRBJ1-4
v_call: TRBV7-9
clone_size: once
cdr3_nt: TGTGCCAGCAGCTTACTGGACACTGACTTGTTTTTT
cdr3_aa: CASSLLDTDLFF

d_call: NA
j_call: TRBJ1-4
v_call: TRBV30
clone_size: NA
cdr3_nt: TGTGCCTGGAGTTTCTACAGTGCAACTAATGAAAAACTGTTTTTT
cdr3_aa: CAWSFYSATNEKLFF

d_call: NA
j_call: TRBJ1-1
v_call: TRBV4-1
clone_size: NA
cdr3_nt: TGCGCCAGCAGCCAAGATCGGGGGGGTGAAGCTTTCTTT
cdr3_aa: CASSQDRGGEAFF

d_call: NA
j_call: TRBJ1-2
v_call: TRBV28
clone_size: NA
cdr3_nt: TGTGCCAGCAGTTTTCCAGGGATGTACAGCTACACCTTC
cdr3_aa: CASSFPGMYSYTF

d_call: NA
j_call: TRBJ2-1
v_call: TRBV27
clone_size: NA
cdr3_nt: TGTGCCAGCAGCCTACTACGGCCCCTCTACAATGAGCAGTTCTTC
cdr3_aa: CASSLLRPLYNEQFF

d_call: NA
j_call: TRBJ2-3
v_call: TRBV27
clone_size: NA
cdr3_nt: TGTGCCAGTCGGACAGTCACAGATACGCAGTATTTT
cdr3_aa: CASRTVTDTQYF

d_call: NA
j_call: TRBJ1-3
v_call: TRBV5-4
clone_size: NA
cdr3_nt: TGTGCCAGCAGCTTGGGGGCAGGGAATGGAAACACCATATATTTT
cdr3_aa: CASSLGAGNGNTIYF

d_call: NA
j_call: TRBJ2-1
v_call: TRBV5-6
clone_size: NA
cdr3_nt: TGTGCCAGCAGCTGGGGGAGGAGCTCCTACAATGAGCAGTTCTTC
cdr3_aa: CASSWGRSSYNEQFF

d_call: NA
j_call: TRBJ2-7
v_call: TRBV28
clone_size: NA
cdr3_nt: TGTGCCAGCAGTTACAGGGCTAGCTACGAGCAGTACTTC
cdr3_aa: CASSYRASYEQYF

d_call: NA
j_call: TRBJ2-7
v_call: TRBV28
clone_size: NA
cdr3_nt: TGTGCCAGCAGTTTACCGGGACAACACTACGAGCAGTACTTC
cdr3_aa: CASSLPGQHYEQYF

d_call: NA
j_call: TRBJ1-4
v_call: TRBV7-6
clone_size: once
cdr3_nt: TGTGCCAGCAGCTTAAGCTCGGTGGTCCCAAATGAAAAACTGTTTTTT
cdr3_aa: CASSLSSVVPNEKLFF

d_call: TRBD1
j_call: TRBJ1-4
v_call: TRBV7-8
clone_size: NA
cdr3_nt: TGTGCCAGCAGCACGAGACAGGGGGCCGCAACTAATGAAAAACTGTTTTTT
cdr3_aa: CASSTRQGAATNEKLFF

d_call: NA
j_call: TRBJ2-1
v_call: TRBV4-2
clone_size: NA
cdr3_nt: TGTGCCAGCAGCCAAGAGAGGTTTAGTGAGCAGTTCTTC
cdr3_aa: CASSQERFSEQFF

d_call: TRBD1
j_call: TRBJ2-5
v_call: TRBV7-3
clone_size: NA
cdr3_nt: TGTGCCAGCAGCTTCCCCCCACAGGGGGGATCCGAGACCCAGTACTTC
cdr3_aa: CASSFPPQGGSETQYF